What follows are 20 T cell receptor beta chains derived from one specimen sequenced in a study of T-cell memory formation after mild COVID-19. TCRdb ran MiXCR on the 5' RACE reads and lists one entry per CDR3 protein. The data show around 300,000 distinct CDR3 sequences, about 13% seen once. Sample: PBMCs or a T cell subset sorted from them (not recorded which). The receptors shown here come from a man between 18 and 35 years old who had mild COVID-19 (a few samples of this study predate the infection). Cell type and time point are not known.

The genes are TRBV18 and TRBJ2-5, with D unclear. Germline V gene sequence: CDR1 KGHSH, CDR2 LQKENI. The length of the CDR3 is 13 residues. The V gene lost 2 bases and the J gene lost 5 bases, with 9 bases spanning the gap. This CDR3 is CASSPRQDETQYF. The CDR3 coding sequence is TGTGCCAGCTCACCAAGACAAGACGAGACCCAGTACTTC.

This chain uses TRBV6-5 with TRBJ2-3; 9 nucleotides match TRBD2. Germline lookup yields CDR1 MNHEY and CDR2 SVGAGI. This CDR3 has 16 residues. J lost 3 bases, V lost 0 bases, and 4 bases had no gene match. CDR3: CASSYSTSGLTDTQYF. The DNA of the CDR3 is TGTGCCAGCAGTTACTCGACTAGCGGACTGACAGATACGCAGTATTTT.

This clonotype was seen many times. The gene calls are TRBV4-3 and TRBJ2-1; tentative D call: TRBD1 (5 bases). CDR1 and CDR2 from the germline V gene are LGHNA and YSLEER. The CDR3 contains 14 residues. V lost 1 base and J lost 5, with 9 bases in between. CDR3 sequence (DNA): TGCGCCAGCAGCCAAGTTAAGGGGAACAATGAGCAGTTCTTC. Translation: CASSQVKGNNEQFF.

CDR3 nucleotide sequence: TGCGCCAGCAGCCACGGGCCCAGCTTTAACTATGGCTACACCTTC. It yields the protein CASSHGPSFNYGYTF. The V call is TRBV4-1, the J call TRBJ1-2, with D hard to call. This CDR3 has 15 amino acids. The V and J ends lost 3 bases and 1 base respectively, with 12 bases between them. Germline lookup yields CDR1 MGHRA and CDR2 YSYEKL.

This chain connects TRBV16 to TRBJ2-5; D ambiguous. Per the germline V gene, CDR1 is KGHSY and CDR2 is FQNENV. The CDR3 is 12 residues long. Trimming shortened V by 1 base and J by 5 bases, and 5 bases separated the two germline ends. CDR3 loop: CASSQYRETQYF. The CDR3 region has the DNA TGTGCCAGCAGCCAATACCGTGAGACCCAGTACTTC.

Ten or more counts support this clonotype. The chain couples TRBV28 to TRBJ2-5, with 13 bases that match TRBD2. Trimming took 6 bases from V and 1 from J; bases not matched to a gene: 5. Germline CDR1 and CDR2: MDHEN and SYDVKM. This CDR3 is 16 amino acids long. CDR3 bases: TGTGCCAGCAGCGGACTAGCGGGGGCATTCCAAGAGACCCAGTACTTC. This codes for CASSGLAGAFQETQYF.

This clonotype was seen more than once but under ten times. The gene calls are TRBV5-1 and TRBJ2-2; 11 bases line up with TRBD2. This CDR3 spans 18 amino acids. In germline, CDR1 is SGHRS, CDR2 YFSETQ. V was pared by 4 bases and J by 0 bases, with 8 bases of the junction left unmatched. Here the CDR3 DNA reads TGCGCCAGCAGCCTGGGATCTAGCGGGGGGACGAACACCGGGGAGCTGTTTTTT. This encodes CASSLGSSGGTNTGELFF.

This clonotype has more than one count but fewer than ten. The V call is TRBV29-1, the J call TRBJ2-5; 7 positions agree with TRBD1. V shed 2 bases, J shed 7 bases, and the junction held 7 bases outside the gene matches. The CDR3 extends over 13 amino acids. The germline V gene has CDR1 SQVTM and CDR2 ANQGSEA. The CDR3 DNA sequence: TGCAGCGTTGAATGGGGACAGTCCAGGACCCAGTACTTC. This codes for CSVEWGQSRTQYF.

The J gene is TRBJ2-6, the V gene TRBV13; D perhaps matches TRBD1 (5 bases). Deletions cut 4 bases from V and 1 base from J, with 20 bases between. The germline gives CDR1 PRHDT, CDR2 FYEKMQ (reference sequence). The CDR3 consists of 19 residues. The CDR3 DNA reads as TGTGCCAGCAGCTCGGGCCCCCGCCAGGGAACTTCTGGGGCCAACGTCCTGACTTTC. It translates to CASSSGPRQGTSGANVLTF. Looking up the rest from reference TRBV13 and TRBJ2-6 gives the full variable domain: AAGVIQSPRHLIKEKRETATLKCYPIPRHDTVYWYQQGPGQDPQFLISFYEKMQSDKGSIPDRFSAQQFSDYHSELNMSSLELGDSALYFCASSSGPRQGTSGANVLTFGAGSRLTVL.

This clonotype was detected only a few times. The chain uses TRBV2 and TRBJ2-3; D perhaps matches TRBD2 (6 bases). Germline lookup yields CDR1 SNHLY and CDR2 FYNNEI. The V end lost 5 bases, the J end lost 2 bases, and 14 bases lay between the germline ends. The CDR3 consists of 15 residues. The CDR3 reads CASSFGGGDTDTQYF. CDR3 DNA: TGTGCCAGCAGTTTTGGTGGCGGGGACACAGATACGCAGTATTTT.

The CDR3 nucleotides read TGTGCCAGCAGCCATTTCGGGTACAATGAGCAGTTCTTC. Amino acids: CASSHFGYNEQFF. The chain joins TRBV3-1 to TRBJ2-1; D not certain. CDR3 length: 13 amino acids. V was pared by 3 bases and J by 4 bases, with 7 bases between. Per the germline V gene, CDR1 is LGHDT and CDR2 is YNNKEL (reference sequence).

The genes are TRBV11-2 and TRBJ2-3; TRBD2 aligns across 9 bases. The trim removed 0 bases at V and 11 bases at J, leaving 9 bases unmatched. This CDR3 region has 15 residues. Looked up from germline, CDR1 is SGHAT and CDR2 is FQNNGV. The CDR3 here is CASSLERGGLVVQYF. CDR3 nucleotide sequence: TGTGCCAGCAGCTTAGAGCGGGGGGGCCTCGTTGTGCAGTATTTT.

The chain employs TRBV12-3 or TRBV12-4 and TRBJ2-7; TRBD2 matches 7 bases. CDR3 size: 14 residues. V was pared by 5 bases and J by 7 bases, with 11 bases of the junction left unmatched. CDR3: CASSPRPGGLEQYF. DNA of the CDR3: TGTGCCAGCAGTCCTCGGCCGGGGGGATTGGAGCAGTACTTC.

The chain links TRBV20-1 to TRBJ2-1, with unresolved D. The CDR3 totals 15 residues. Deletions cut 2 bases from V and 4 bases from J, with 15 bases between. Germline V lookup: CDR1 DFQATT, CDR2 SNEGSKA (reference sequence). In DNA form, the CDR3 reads TGCAGTGCTAGATCGGGCCCCGTGAGGTACAATGAGCAGTTCTTC. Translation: CSARSGPVRYNEQFF.

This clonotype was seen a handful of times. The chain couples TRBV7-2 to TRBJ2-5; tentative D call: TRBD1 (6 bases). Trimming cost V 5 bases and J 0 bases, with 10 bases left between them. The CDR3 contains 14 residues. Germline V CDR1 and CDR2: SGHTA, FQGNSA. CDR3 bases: TGTGCCAGCAGCCGAGACAGGTACCAAGAGACCCAGTACTTC. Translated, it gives CASSRDRYQETQYF.

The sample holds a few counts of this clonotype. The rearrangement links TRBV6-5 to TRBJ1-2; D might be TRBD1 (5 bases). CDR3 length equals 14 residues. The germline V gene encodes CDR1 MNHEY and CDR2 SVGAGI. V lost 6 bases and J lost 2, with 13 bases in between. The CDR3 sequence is CASRDSGRNYGYTF. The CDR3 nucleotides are TGTGCCAGCAGAGACTCGGGACGGAACTATGGCTACACCTTC.

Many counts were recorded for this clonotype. CDR3 coding DNA: TGCGCCAGCAGCTTGGTGCAGGGGAACACTGAAGCTTTCTTT. Residues: CASSLVQGNTEAFF. The chain is built from TRBV5-1 and TRBJ1-1, with D tentatively TRBD1 (5 bases). V dropped 0 bases and J dropped 1 base, with 7 bases sitting between them. CDR1 and CDR2 (germline): SGHRS, YFSETQ. The CDR3 contains 14 residues.

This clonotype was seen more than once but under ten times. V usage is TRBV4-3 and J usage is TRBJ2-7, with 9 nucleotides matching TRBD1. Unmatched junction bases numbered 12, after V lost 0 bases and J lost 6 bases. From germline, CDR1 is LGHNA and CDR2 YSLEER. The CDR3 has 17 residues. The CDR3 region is CASSQEAVTGTGSEQYF. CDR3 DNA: TGCGCCAGCAGCCAAGAAGCCGTGACCGGGACAGGGAGCGAGCAGTACTTC.

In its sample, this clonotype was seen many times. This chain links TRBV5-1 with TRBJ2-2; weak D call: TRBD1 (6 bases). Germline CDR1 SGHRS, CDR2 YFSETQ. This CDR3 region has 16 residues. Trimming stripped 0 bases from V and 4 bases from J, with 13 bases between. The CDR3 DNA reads TGCGCCAGCAGCTTGGAAGCGGACAGACTCACCGGGGAGCTGTTTTTT. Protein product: CASSLEADRLTGELFF.

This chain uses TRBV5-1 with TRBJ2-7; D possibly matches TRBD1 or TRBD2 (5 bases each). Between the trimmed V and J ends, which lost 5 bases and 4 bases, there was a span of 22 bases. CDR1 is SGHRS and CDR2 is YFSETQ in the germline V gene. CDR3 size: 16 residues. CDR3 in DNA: TGCGCCAGCAGTTTCACTGTTGGGGGTCCCGGGTACGAGCAGTACTTC. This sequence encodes CASSFTVGGPGYEQYF.